This T cell receptor beta chain was recorded in a study of cytomegalovirus exposure and HLA in healthy donors. Study-level points and caveats: Altogether, around 160 TCR beta chains were recorded as cytomegalovirus-associated.

Here immunoSEQ multiplex PCR was the method, and the copy in TCRdb shows in-frame clones only, minus some. The sample includes about 100,000 clones, under 85% of them seen just once. This CDR3 is 15 amino acids long. Between the trimmed V and J ends, which lost 6 bases and 0 bases, there was a span of 12 bases. Germline V gene data show CDR1 as MNHEY and CDR2 as SVGAGI. Note on this clone: What it recognizes is unknown. Other nucleotide sequences in the sample specify the same CDR3.

V and J are TRBV6-5 and TRBJ1-5, with a weak D call TRBD1 (6 bases). The clonotype comes from a woman aged 18-30 years in good health and CMV-seronegative. The source material was PBMCs. The CDR3 here is CASSPDRNSNQPQHF. The DNA of the CDR3 is TGTGCCAGCAGCCCGGACAGAAATAGCAATCAGCCCCAGCATTTT.